This T cell receptor beta chain is from a study of shared clonotypes between healthy human individuals (dated by TCRdb to the early 2020s). About the investigation overall: Two women and a few men aged 18 to 49 years were included in the cohort. Each donor's leukapheresis produced roughly between roughly 0.94 and 9.5 billion PBMCs. For each donor, three plates each were used for CD4 naive and CD4 memory, two plates were used for CD8 naive, and one plate was used for CD8 memory. To increase sequencing depth and limit assay-specific biases, TCR repertoire library preparation and sequencing were carried out by different laboratories using diverse techniques. The study deeply sequenced blood TCR repertoires of five healthy adults to estimate repertoire size and the extent of clonotype sharing between individuals. Broad study findings and their caveats: Pairwise subsampling led to the expectation that sequencing depth would affect the degree of clonotype sharing among donors. The small number of donors limited the genetic and exposure-history diversity represented. Compared with non-shared clonotypes, clonotypes shared by all four sorted-subset donors had higher generation probabilities. Larger estimated clonotype richness was generally found for naive subsets than for memory subsets. When a few donors were compared, the shared fraction of clonotypes was around 5% for naive CD4, less than 4% for naive CD8, roughly 2.5% for memory CD4, and around 0.4% for memory CD8. Sampling was restricted to blood, and TCR repertoires in tissue are likely to differ from TCR repertoires in blood. Rarefaction of sorted-subset datasets indicated incomplete sequencing despite the large sequencing depth.

The donors were healthy, HIV-negative adults with no recently reported acute infections or vaccinations. All donors were Caucasian adults living in Nashville, Tennessee, USA. Magnetic negative selection was used to enrich CD4+ T cells, after which naive cells were positively selected on CD45RA and the negative fraction became the memory subset. Blood was obtained by leukapheresis, after which PBMCs were separated by Ficoll-Histopaque density gradient centrifugation and cryopreserved in liquid nitrogen vapor phase. Analytical flow cytometry was used to check the purity and quantity of every magnetically sorted T cell population. Genomic DNA was isolated from each sorted fraction and quantified by UV absorbance on a Nanodrop 2000c. Comments on this clone: Which antigen it targets is not known. No base quality information exists; no much larger clone differs at one position.

Using the deep immunoSEQ assay, multiplex PCR amplified TCR CDR3 regions from genomic DNA. For each cell subset, the extracted genomic DNA was distributed evenly across all wells of several immunoSEQ 96-well plates, and each plate served as one replicate. For sorted subsets, each replicate PCR was loaded with around 200 ng genomic DNA, equivalent to 25,000 to 30,000 T cell genomes. Purified libraries were measured with a Qubit 3.0 fluorometer, size-checked on a Bioanalyzer 2100, and measured again with the KAPA Library Quantification kit. Each immunoSEQ 96-well plate was sequenced on its own single-read 150-cycle Illumina NextSeq 550 flow cell. Processing in the source paper ran as follows. The immunoSEQ output contained only junctional sequences without quality scores, so filtering could not match that applied to full-length reads. To assign V/J genes and CDR3, sequences were annotated against IMGT germline references using PyIR, a Python wrapper for IgBLAST v1.9. Reads with weak V/J assignments (E-value above 1e-6), missing CDR3, stop codons, out-of-frame junctions, or ambiguous translated residues were removed. V3J clonotypes were defined by identical inferred V gene, J gene, and CDR3 amino acid sequence. Percentage overlap between repertoires was computed as shared unique clonotypes divided by the size of the smaller repertoire. Repertoire richness was assessed with RTK rarefaction, the Chao1 estimator, and Recon v2.1 estimates of unobserved clonotypes. Generation probabilities were computed with OLGA for all TCRbeta clonotypes obtained by the gDNA method from a few donors. Entries here come from immuneACCESS through TCRdb and include only in-frame sequences with V and J called. Some clones fail to appear in such tables; in the studies checked, an unresolved V gene covers under half of the shortfall, and the cause of the remainder is unknown. V and J calls and clone size come straight from that table; D and trimming were deduced from the DNA. The sample includes some 790,000 clones, with approximately 72% observed a single time. In total, the top ten clones hold approximately 2% of the sample.

The cysteine opens and the phenylalanine closes a CDR3 of 16 amino acids. Kept here is only the CDR3 DNA, which spans 48 bases and is read in frame from base 1. Per the germline V gene, MGHRA is the CDR1 and YSYEKL is the CDR2. At the junction V is shortened by 3 bases and J by 0 bases; bases outside the gene matches: 7. Sequencing was performed on memory CD4+ T cells sorted from blood. What this sample's cell subset or site label stands for: CD45RA-negative fraction. The source of this sequence is a woman aged 25 to 39 in good health. The V gene is TRBV4-1 and the J gene is TRBJ1-2, with 7 bases in between that match TRBD1. The CDR3 region has the sequence CASSQFTGVANYGYTF. The nucleotides read TGCGCCAGCAGCCAGTTTACAGGGGTGGCTAACTATGGCTACACCTTC.